This entry describes one TCR beta chain. What it recognizes is unknown. These data are taken from a study of cytomegalovirus exposure and HLA in healthy donors. Study at large: Roughly 77 million unique TCRs from HLA-typed donors made up an early data release.

General observations from the study: Cytomegalovirus-associated TCR beta chains were listed, numbering 164.

Both 60 Vbeta primers and 13 Jbeta primers went into the PCR. Only in-frame clones appear in the TCRdb table, and some are missing; sequencing was by immunoSEQ multiplex PCR. The sample holds approximately 140,000 clones. The CDR3 length is 17 residues. Germline CDR1 SEHNR, CDR2 FQNEAQ (reference sequence). Trimming at V came to 5 bases and at J to 2 bases, leaving 12 bases not matched to a gene. V is TRBV7-9 and J is TRBJ2-3; 8 nucleotides match TRBD2. The receptor was isolated from a man aged 35 to 55 in good health and CMV-seronegative. Sequenced input: PBMCs. The CDR3 sequence is CASSPPGGGPITDTQYF. In nucleotides, the CDR3 is TGTGCCAGCAGCCCTCCGGGGGGGGGCCCGATCACAGATACGCAGTATTTT.